The text below deals with one T cell receptor beta chain. Its specific antigen is unknown. No qualities accompany the bases; no much larger clone lies one base away. The receptor library was made with RACE. TCRdb shows the sequencer as NextSeq 500. Library preparation attached unique molecular identifiers to individual cDNA molecules for quantitative, reproducible TCR counting. From each blood RNA sample, both TCR alpha and TCR beta chains were sequenced. The authors' analysis ran thus. Samples had a median of 95,638 TCRs, with a range from roughly 20,000 to 690,600. V, J and CDR3 annotation of the TCR reads was performed with the Decombinator software suite. Every sample was subsampled to the same number of TCRs (28,000) for the PS versus PT1 abundance plots. Expanded TCRs were defined as absent before sensitization and observed at least eight times at the 2-week time point. The raw public data were reprocessed by TCRdb itself: fastp quality trimming at Q25, MiXCR clonotype calling, in-frame beta chains only. Each entry is one CDR3 protein sequence, shown with its most common DNA and genes. V and J calls and clone size were set by TCRdb, not the authors. The table for this sample lists more than 60,000 distinct CDR3 sequences; about 9.4% of them were counted only once. The ten largest account for around 7% of the sample.

The junction shows trimming of 5 bases on V and 2 bases on J, and the gene matches do not reach 17 bases of it. From a lookup of the germline V gene, CDR1 and CDR2 are SQVTM and ANQGSEA. Its CDR3 holds 17 amino acids, cysteine through phenylalanine. The sequence is cut down to CDR3 DNA, 51 bases in frame from base 1. The entry originates in a study of human T cells and chemical hapten exposure (dated by TCRdb to the early 2020s). Background on the whole study: For sensitization, 2% DPC in acetone was applied to a 2 cm by 2 cm area of upper inner arm skin. Patch tests used Finn chambers with 0.01% DPC on the upper back, scored after 6 days by International Contact Dermatitis Research Group standards. Patient blood was sampled pre-sensitization (week 0) and at 2, 6 and about 24 weeks after DPC sensitization. Throughout the approximately 24-week study period, patients were also given weekly therapeutic DPC doses on the scalp. The libraries were sequenced as a pool, and the TCR yield per sample differed mostly because of small variations in library volumes within the pool. The study tracked peripheral blood TCR repertoire changes in vivo during primary and secondary sensitization to the hapten diphenylcyclopropenone (DPC) in alopecia patients. Twenty-nine alopecia patients provided blood for TCR sequencing at one to four time points (pre-sensitization, 2, 6 and 24 weeks). The patient cohort, mostly female, included alopecia areata with under or over 50% scalp involvement, alopecia totalis and alopecia universalis. Summary of the overall study and its limitations: A positive correlation was found between the number of PT1 expanded TCRs and patch test score, with significance reached at thresholds 8, 16 and 32 but not 4. Significantly more large CDR3 similarity clusters were formed by expanded TCRs than by pre-sensitization or healthy control sets, consistent with antigen-driven responses. After repeated subsampling, the strength of the expansion versus patch-test correlation and the threshold at which it became significant changed. Because all patients had alopecia, a presumed autoimmune disease, the immune response of the patients might differ from that of healthy individuals. No change with DPC sensitization was found in the number of TCRs above 1 in 1000 frequency, and no evidence of global repertoire structure alterations was found.

The time point label here, explained by the study, means: patch test 2, 6 weeks after DPC sensitization. The label giving this sample's treatment or condition can be read as: therapeutic diphenylcyclopropenone sensitization with weekly scalp DPC. Blood at each patch-test visit was drawn before the patch test was applied. Eligible patients were aged 18 to 70, diagnosed with alopecia, deemed suitable for DPC therapy, and excluded if pregnant. Total RNA was extracted from unfractionated whole blood that had been collected in Tempus Blood RNA tubes. The V gene is TRBV29-1 and the J gene is TRBJ2-7; TRBD1 fits 8 bases in the junction. The receptor was isolated from a woman aged 50 to 60 with alopecia areata. Some clones in this sample may be carry-over from other donors' samples. Sequencing used whole blood, obtained in connection with sensitization to the hapten diphenylcyclopropenone (DPC). The CDR3 protein sequence reads: CSVTATTGARDPYEQYF. At the DNA level, the sequence is TGCAGCGTTACCGCCACGACAGGGGCCCGAGATCCCTACGAGCAGTACTTC.